Shown below are 9 T cell receptor beta chains from a single sample sequenced in a study of OX40 agonist ivuxolimab in advanced cancers. The method was immunoSEQ multiplex PCR; TCRdb's version includes in-frame clones alone and lacks a portion of them. The table lists tens of thousands of clones, 90% to 95% of them singletons. This specimen consisted of CD4+ or CD8+ T cells sorted from blood, obtained in a trial of the OX40 agonist ivuxolimab. These receptors all stem from an adult with an advanced solid tumor such as melanoma, head and neck, liver or kidney cancer.

The rearrangement joins TRBV28 to TRBJ2-5; 7 nucleotides align to TRBD2. The CDR3 is 14 residues long. With V trimmed by 6 bases and J by 5 bases, 9 bases remained unmatched. In germline, CDR1 is MDHEN, CDR2 SYDVKM. The chain's CDR3 is CASRPRGVSETQYF. CDR3 DNA sequence: TGTGCCAGCAGACCCCGGGGGGTGTCCGAGACCCAGTACTTC.

The gene calls are TRBV7-8 and TRBJ2-7, with D maybe TRBD1 (5 bases). The germline V and J ends were trimmed by 1 base and 2 bases, with 9 bases remaining between them. Germline V gene data show CDR1 as SGHVS and CDR2 as FQNEAQ. This CDR3 spans 14 amino acids. As DNA, the CDR3 is TGTGCCAGCAGCTTAGTCCAGGGCCCCTACGAGCAGTACTTC. This encodes CASSLVQGPYEQYF. The full variable domain, its missing parts supplied by reference TRBV7-8 and TRBJ2-7, is GAGVSQSPRYKVAKRGQDVALRCDPISGHVSLFWYQQALGQGPEFLTYFQNEAQLDKSGLPSDRFFAERPEGSVSTLKIQRTQQEDSAVYLCASSLVQGPYEQYFGPGTRLTVT.

In nucleotides, the CDR3 is TGTGCCAGTAGTCTAGGACTAGCTGAGAATGAGCAGTTCTTC. Amino acids: CASSLGLAENEQFF. The chain combines TRBV19 with TRBJ2-1, with 8 positions matching TRBD2. V lost 5 bases to trimming and J lost 7 bases; unmatched junction nucleotides: 7. Germline assignment: CDR1 LNHDA and CDR2 SQIVND (reference sequence). The CDR3 consists of 14 residues.

The J gene is TRBJ1-2, the V gene TRBV9; 10 nucleotides line up with TRBD1. The junction had 3 bases not matched to a gene; V was cut back by 0 bases and J by 7 bases. In germline, CDR1 is SGDLS, CDR2 YYNGEE. The CDR3 loop spans 14 amino acids. In nucleotides, the CDR3 is TGTGCCAGCAGCGTAGGGGACAGGGGAGGTGGCTACACCTTC. It yields the protein CASSVGDRGGGYTF.

The chain has TRBV19 and TRBJ2-3; 11 nucleotides agree with TRBD2. The germline CDR1 and CDR2 sequences are LNHDA and SQIVND (reference sequence). The CDR3 is 15 amino acids. Trimming removed 3 bases from V and 4 bases from J; junction bases left unmatched: 3. CDR3: CASSILAGGSDTQYF. Written as DNA, the CDR3 is TGTGCCAGTAGTATTCTAGCGGGAGGATCAGATACGCAGTATTTT.

This chain joins TRBV28 and TRBJ2-2; a possible D gene is TRBD1 (7 bases). CDR1 MDHEN and CDR2 SYDVKM come from the germline V gene. The germline V and J ends were trimmed by 8 bases and 2 bases, with 12 bases remaining between them. This CDR3 has 14 residues. The CDR3 sequence is CASSTGTNTGELFF. CDR3 coding DNA: TGTGCCAGCTCGACAGGGACTAACACCGGGGAGCTGTTTTTT.

V and J are TRBV5-1 and TRBJ2-2; maybe TRBD1 (5 bases). This CDR3 spans 15 amino acids. Trimming took off 5 bases at V and 4 bases at J, with 15 bases between the two ends. Germline values: CDR1 SGHRS, CDR2 YFSETQ. Written as DNA, the CDR3 is TGCGCCAGCAGGCTGGGGCATGCCGTCACCGGGGAGCTGTTTTTT. This translates into CASRLGHAVTGELFF.

The chain recombines TRBV27 with TRBJ2-5, with 14 bases aligning to TRBD2. CDR1 MNHEY and CDR2 SMNVEV come from the germline V gene (reference sequence). The CDR3 has 16 residues. V was clipped by 5 bases and J by 5 bases; unmatched bases: 7. The DNA of the CDR3 is TGTGCCAGCAGTCCGCGACTAGCGGGAGGGCAGGAGACCCAGTACTTC. It encodes CASSPRLAGGQETQYF.

The V gene is TRBV28, the J gene TRBJ1-5; the D gene is possibly TRBD1 (5 bases). The germline gives CDR1 MDHEN, CDR2 SYDVKM. This CDR3 has 13 amino acids. V was clipped by 6 bases and J by 1 base, with 7 bases between them. Here the CDR3 reads CASRRQSNQPQHF. CDR3 bases: TGTGCCAGCAGACGACAGAGCAATCAGCCCCAGCATTTT. The whole variable domain, remainder taken from reference TRBV28 and TRBJ1-5, is DVKVTQSSRYLVKRTGEKVFLECVQDMDHENMFWYRQDPGLGLRLIYFSYDVKMKEKGDIPEGYSVSREKKERFSLILESASTNQTSMYLCASRRQSNQPQHFGDGTRLSIL.